This TCR beta chain was observed in a study of blood T cell repertoires in COVID-19. Study-level background: The United States, Italy and Spain provided the acute and convalescent COVID-19 samples.

Germline values: CDR1 SQVTM, CDR2 ANQGSEA. Trimming pared 6 bases from V and 0 bases from J, leaving 11 bases between. This CDR3 has 13 residues. One Seattle source followed patients from active infection through their disease course. In the authors' workflow: Researchers report that nucleated cell counts were estimated from reference gene primer amplification. TCRdb's table, derived via immunoSEQ multiplex PCR, lists solely in-frame clones and lacks some. From that table come the V and J calls and clone size; the DNA was used to work out D and trimming. The table records 300,000 to 400,000 clones, about 89% of them present only once.

The TCR was taken from a woman aged 60-70 years with COVID-19, enrolled during active disease. The sample taken for sequencing was peripheral blood. The rearrangement links TRBV29-1 to TRBJ1-2; TRBD1 might be the D (5 bases). CDR3 in amino acids: CSVDRTANYGYTF. Here the CDR3 DNA reads TGCAGCGTCGACAGAACCGCTAACTATGGCTACACCTTC. The variable domain in full, completed from reference TRBV29-1 and TRBJ1-2, reads SAVISQKPSRDICQRGTSLTIQCQVDSQVTMMFWYRQQPGQSLTLIATANQGSEATYESGFVIDKFPISRPNLTFSTLTVSNMSPEDSSIYLCSVDRTANYGYTFGSGTRLTVV.